The entry that follows covers one T cell receptor beta chain sequence. Its antigen is unknown. Oncomine TCR Beta short-read sequencing was applied to DNA from cultured CD4+ T cells. DNA came from CD4+ T cells after culture. A single record per CDR3 protein comes from TCRdb applying MiXCR to the PCR reads. Of about 13,000 distinct CDR3 sequences detected, approximately 50% appear once; the ten largest clones hold around 24%. The data originate from a study of vaccination and CD4 T cells after COVID-19. Across the study: Cultures designated as controls were supplied with a CEFX pool, an HIV-1 Nef pool, or no peptide.

As for treatment: roughly 10-day PBMC culture with coronavirus spike peptide pools or control peptides (ViraFEST assay). Before TCRs were sequenced, ViraFEST expanded antigen-specific T cells with peptide pools. IL-2 (approximately 10 IU/ml) and peptide pools (approximately 9.7 ug/ml) were added to cultures of two million PBMCs per well. Looked up from germline, CDR1 is SNHLY and CDR2 is FYNNEI. V dropped 11 bases and J dropped 5; count of bases not matched to a gene: 7. This CDR3 region has 13 residues. This clonotype originated in a human donor who had recovered from COVID-19. The chain couples TRBV2 to TRBJ2-1; 9 nucleotides line up with TRBD2. Sequencing input: CD4+ T cells from blood, cultured in vitro. In DNA, the CDR3 is TGTGCCCATGATAGCGGGAGCCACAATGAGCAGTTCTTC. Its translation: CAHDSGSHNEQFF.